This TCR beta chain derives from a study of T cell clonality in common variable immunodeficiency. Study-level findings and limits: Patient heterogeneity in the CVID cohort limited correlations between repertoire features and clinical complications. TCRbeta clonality was increased in CVID versus healthy controls. In common variable immunodeficiency, TCR beta chains reportedly carried fewer deletions and N-nucleotide insertions.

Looked up from germline, CDR1 is SGHNT and CDR2 is YYREEE (reference sequence). The V gene lost 5 bases and the J gene lost 1 base, with 16 bases spanning the gap. This CDR3 contains 16 residues. Donors gave about 5 to 8 ml heparinized peripheral whole blood. Data came from immunoSEQ multiplex PCR; TCRdb stores just in-frame clones and leaves some out. The specimen gives under 60,000 clones without singletons; the ten biggest hold around 3.7%. This clone was seen at least ten times. The antigen remains undetermined. The read terminates 3 residues before the CDR3 end, so the remaining end is supplied by the germline J gene.

J is TRBJ2-1 and V is TRBV5-4; TRBD2 is a possible D gene (5 bases). Sequencing was performed on peripheral blood mononuclear cells. This receptor was identified in a person between 18 and 75 years old in good health. The DNA read from the CDR3 is TGTGCCAGCAGAAGTGGGCTAGCCCCTTCCTACAATGAG. Its protein product is CASRSGLAPSYNE. The CDR3 as a whole reads CASRSGLAPSYNEQFF. The variable domain in full, completed from reference TRBV5-4 and TRBJ2-1, reads ETGVTQSPTHLIKTRGQQVTLRCSSQSGHNTVSWYQQALGQGPQFIFQYYREEENGRGNFPPRFSGLQFPNYSSELNVNALELDDSALYLCASRSGLAPSYNEQFFGPGTRLTVL.